This T cell receptor beta chain was captured in a study of blood T cell repertoires in COVID-19. In this sample, this clone turned up once. The method was immunoSEQ multiplex PCR; TCRdb's version includes in-frame clones alone and lacks a portion of them. The sample shows approximately 440,000 clones, about 92% of them seen only once. V lost 6 bases to trimming and J lost 6 bases, with 17 bases between them. The CDR3 consists of 14 residues. The germline gives CDR1 MDHEN, CDR2 SYDVKM. The source material was PBMCs or T cells enriched from blood (not recorded which). The J gene is TRBJ1-2, the V gene TRBV28, with D unclear. The origin of this receptor is a man younger than 35 who had recovered from COVID-19. The CDR3 DNA is TGTGCCAGCAGCCCTACCCCCGGCACAGATGGCTACACCTTC. Translated, it gives CASSPTPGTDGYTF.